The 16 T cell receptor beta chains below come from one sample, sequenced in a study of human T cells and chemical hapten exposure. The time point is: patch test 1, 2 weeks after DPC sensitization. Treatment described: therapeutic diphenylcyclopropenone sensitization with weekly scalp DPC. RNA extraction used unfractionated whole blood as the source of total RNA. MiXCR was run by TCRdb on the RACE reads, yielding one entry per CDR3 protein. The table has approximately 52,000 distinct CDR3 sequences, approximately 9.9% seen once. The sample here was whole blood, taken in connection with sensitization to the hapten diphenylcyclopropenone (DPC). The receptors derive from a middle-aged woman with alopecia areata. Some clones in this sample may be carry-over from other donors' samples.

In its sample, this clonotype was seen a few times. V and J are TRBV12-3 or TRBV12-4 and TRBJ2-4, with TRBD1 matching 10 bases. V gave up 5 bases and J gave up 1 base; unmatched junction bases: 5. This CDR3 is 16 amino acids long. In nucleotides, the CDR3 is TGTGCCAGCAGTCCCGGACAGGGGGTGGCCAAAAACATTCAGTACTTC. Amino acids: CASSPGQGVAKNIQYF.

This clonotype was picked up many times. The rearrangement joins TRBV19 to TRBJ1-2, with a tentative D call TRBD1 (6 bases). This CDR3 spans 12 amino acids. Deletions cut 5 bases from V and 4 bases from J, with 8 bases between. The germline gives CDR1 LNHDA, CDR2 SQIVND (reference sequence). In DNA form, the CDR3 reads TGTGCCAGTAGTCAGGGGCCCTATGGCTACACCTTC. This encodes CASSQGPYGYTF.

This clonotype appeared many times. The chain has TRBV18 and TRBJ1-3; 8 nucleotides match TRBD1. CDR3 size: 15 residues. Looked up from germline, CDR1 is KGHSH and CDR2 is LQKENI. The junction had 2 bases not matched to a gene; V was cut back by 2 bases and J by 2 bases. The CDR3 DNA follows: TGTGCCAGCTCACCAGGGGGACAGGCTGGAAACACCATATATTTT. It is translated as CASSPGGQAGNTIYF. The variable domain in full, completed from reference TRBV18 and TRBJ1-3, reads NAGVMQNPRHLVRRRGQEARLRCSPMKGHSHVYWYRQLPEEGLKFMVYLQKENIIDESGMPKERFSAEFPKEGPSILRIQQVVRGDSAAYFCASSPGGQAGNTIYFGEGSWLTVV.

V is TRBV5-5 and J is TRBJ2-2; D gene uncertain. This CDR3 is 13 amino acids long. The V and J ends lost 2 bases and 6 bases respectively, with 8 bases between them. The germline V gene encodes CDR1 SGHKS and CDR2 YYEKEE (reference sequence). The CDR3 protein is CASSFTTSGELFF. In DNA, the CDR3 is TGTGCCAGCAGCTTCACAACCTCCGGGGAGCTGTTTTTT.

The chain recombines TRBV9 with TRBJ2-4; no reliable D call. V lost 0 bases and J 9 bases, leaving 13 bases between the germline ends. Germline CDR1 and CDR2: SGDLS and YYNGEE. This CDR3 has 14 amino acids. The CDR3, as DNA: TGTGCCAGCAGCGTAGGCCTTCAAGGAACCATTCAGTACTTC. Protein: CASSVGLQGTIQYF. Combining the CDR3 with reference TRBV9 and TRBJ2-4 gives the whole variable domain DSGVTQTPKHLITATGQRVTLRCSPRSGDLSVYWYQQSLDQGLQFLIQYYNGEERAKGNILERFSAQQFPDLHSELNLSSLELGDSALYFCASSVGLQGTIQYFGAGTRLSVL.

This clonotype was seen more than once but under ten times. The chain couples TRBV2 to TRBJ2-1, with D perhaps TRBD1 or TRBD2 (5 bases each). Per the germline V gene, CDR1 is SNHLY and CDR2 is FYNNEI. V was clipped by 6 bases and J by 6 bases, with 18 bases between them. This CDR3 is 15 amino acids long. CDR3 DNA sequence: TGTGCCAGCAGGACGGGGACCGGTTATTTCAATGAGCAGTTCTTC. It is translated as CASRTGTGYFNEQFF.

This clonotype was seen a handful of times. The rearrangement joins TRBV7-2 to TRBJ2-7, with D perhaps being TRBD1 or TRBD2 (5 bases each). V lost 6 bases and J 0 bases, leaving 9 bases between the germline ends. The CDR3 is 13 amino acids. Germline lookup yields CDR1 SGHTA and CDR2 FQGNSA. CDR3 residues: CASREGSSYEQYF. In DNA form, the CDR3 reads TGTGCCAGCAGAGAGGGGTCCTCCTACGAGCAGTACTTC. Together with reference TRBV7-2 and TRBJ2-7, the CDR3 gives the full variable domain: GAGVSQSPSNKVTEKGKDVELRCDPISGHTALYWYRQSLGQGLEFLIYFQGNSAPDKSGLPSDRFSAERTGGSVSTLTIQRTQQEDSAVYLCASREGSSYEQYFGPGTRLTVT.

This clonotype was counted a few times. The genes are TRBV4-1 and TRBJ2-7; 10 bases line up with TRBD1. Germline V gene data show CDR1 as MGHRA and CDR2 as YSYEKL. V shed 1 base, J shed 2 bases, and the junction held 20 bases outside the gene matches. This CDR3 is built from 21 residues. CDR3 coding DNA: TGCGCCAGCAGCCAAGCGTCTACGGTGGGACAGGGGTTTAAGCGACCCTACGAGCAGTACTTC. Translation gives CASSQASTVGQGFKRPYEQYF.

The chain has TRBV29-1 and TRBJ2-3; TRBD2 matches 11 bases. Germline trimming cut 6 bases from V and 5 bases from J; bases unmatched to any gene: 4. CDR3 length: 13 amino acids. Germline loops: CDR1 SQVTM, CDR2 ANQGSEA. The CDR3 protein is CSVAGTSGDTQYF. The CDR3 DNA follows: TGCAGCGTCGCCGGGACTAGCGGAGATACGCAGTATTTT.

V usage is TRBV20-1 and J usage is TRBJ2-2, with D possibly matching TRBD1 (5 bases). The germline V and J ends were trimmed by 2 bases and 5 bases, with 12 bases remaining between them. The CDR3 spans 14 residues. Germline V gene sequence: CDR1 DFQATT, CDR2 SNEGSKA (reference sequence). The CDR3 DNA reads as TGCAGTGCTAGAAAGGGGCTGGGTACCGGGGAGCTGTTTTTT. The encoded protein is CSARKGLGTGELFF.

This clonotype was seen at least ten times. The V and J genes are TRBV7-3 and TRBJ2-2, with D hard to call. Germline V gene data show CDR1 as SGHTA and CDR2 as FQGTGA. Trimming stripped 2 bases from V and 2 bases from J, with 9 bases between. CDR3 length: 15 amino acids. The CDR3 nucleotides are TGTGCCAGCAGCTTATCCGGCGGAAACACCGGGGAGCTGTTTTTT. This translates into CASSLSGGNTGELFF.

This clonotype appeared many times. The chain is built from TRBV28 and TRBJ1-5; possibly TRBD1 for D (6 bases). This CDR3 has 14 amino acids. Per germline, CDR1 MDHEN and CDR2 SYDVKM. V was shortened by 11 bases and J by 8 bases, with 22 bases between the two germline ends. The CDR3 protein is CAGGPRDVREPQHF. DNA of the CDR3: TGTGCCGGGGGGCCCCGGGACGTACGAGAGCCCCAGCATTTT.

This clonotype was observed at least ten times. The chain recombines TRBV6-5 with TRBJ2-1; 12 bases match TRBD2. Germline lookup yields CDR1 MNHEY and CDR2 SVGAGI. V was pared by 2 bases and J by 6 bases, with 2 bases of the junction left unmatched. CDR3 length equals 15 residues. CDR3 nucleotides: TGTGCCAGCAGTTACGCTAGCGGGAGGGCCAATGAGCAGTTCTTC. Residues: CASSYASGRANEQFF.

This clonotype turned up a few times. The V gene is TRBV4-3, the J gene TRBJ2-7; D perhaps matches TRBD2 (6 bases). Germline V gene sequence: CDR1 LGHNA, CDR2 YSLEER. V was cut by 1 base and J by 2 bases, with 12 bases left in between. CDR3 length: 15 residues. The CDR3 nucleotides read TGCGCCAGCAGCCAAGTTGGAGGGTCAGCCTACGAGCAGTACTTC. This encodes CASSQVGGSAYEQYF.

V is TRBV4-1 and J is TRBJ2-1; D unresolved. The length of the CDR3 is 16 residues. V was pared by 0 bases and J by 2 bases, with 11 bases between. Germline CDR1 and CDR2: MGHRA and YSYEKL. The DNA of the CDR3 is TGCGCCAGCAGCCAAGAGGGCGCGGTAACCTACAATGAGCAGTTCTTC. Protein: CASSQEGAVTYNEQFF.

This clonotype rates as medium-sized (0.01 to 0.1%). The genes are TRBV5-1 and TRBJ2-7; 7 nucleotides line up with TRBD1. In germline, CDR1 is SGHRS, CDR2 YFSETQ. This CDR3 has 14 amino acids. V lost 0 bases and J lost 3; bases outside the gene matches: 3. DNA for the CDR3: TGCGCCAGCAGCTTGGTGGACAGGCGCTACGAGCAGTACTTC. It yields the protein CASSLVDRRYEQYF.